The 24 T cell receptor beta chains listed next were all sequenced from one sample in a study of CD8+CD57+ T cells in acquired aplastic anemia. TCR beta VDJ and CDR3 were profiled, and genomic DNA was the template. TCRdb independently ran MiXCR on the reads; one entry per CDR3 protein. The repertoire consists of some 82,000 distinct CDR3 sequences, with approximately 45% occurring once and the leading ten covering around 63%. Material for sequencing was sorted CD4+, CD8+, or CD8+CD57+ T cells (not recorded which) from PBMCs. The receptors come from a human donor in good health, serving as a control.

Of note for this clonotype: Because it lacks the conserved phenylalanine or tryptophan at the end, this CDR3 is likely a read error. It is unclear where the CDR3 begins or ends on the DNA, so no DNA is shown, and the CDR3 is as TCRdb lists it. The gene calls are TRBV19 and TRBJ2-7; the table's D call TRBD2 went unverified against the DNA. Germline V gives CDR1 LNHDA, CDR2 SQIVND (reference sequence). The CDR3 is made up of 8 amino acids, end residues included. CDR3 amino acids: CASNRLAG.

Only a few counts were recorded for this clonotype. The rearrangement joins TRBV12-3 or TRBV12-4 to TRBJ1-1, with D possibly being TRBD1 (5 bases). V was pared by 6 bases and J by 1 base, with 9 bases between. The CDR3 spans 13 residues. CDR3 protein: CASRMQGNTEAFF. CDR3 in DNA: TGTGCCAGCAGGATGCAGGGGAACACTGAAGCTTTCTTT.

This sequence joins TRBV19 and TRBJ1-5, with unresolved D. V was shortened by 6 bases and J by 0 bases, with 9 bases between the two germline ends. The CDR3 has 14 amino acids. The germline V gene has CDR1 LNHDA and CDR2 SQIVND (reference sequence). The CDR3 loop is CASSLSFSNQPQHF. The CDR3 region has the DNA TGTGCCAGTAGCTTGTCGTTTAGCAATCAGCCCCAGCATTTT.

This clonotype was seen at least ten times. The V gene is TRBV2, the J gene TRBJ2-1, with D unclear. This CDR3 comprises 16 residues. CDR1 and CDR2 from the germline V gene are SNHLY and FYNNEI. Trimming took off 4 bases at V and 4 bases at J, with 17 bases between the two ends. The CDR3 DNA reads as TGTGCCAGCAGTGTTAGTTTAGGCGGAACTTACAATGAGCAGTTCTTC. Its translation: CASSVSLGGTYNEQFF. The full variable domain, rest sourced from reference TRBV2 and TRBJ2-1, is EPEVTQTPSHQVTQMGQEVILRCVPISNHLYFYWYRQILGQKVEFLVSFYNNEISEKSEIFDDQFSVERPDGSNFTLKIRSTKLEDSAMYFCASSVSLGGTYNEQFFGPGTRLTVL.

The CDR3 DNA reads TGTGCCAGCAGTGCCCTAGCGGGACTCCCAACCTACGAGCAGTACTTC. Its translation: CASSALAGLPTYEQYF. The rearrangement joins TRBV25-1 to TRBJ2-7; 9 nucleotides line up with TRBD2. CDR1 is MGHDK and CDR2 is SYGVNS in the germline V gene. Germline trimming cut 4 bases from V and 2 bases from J; bases unmatched to any gene: 9. There are 16 residues in the CDR3.

This clonotype has a count of ten or more. V and J are TRBV12-3 or TRBV12-4 and TRBJ1-2; D is unclear. With 6 bases removed from V and 4 bases from J, the gap between germline ends came to 12 bases. This CDR3 contains 13 residues. DNA of the CDR3: TGTGCCAGCAGGGGCATGGCGGTCTATGGCTACACCTTC. Its translation: CASRGMAVYGYTF.

This clonotype showed up many times. The chain employs TRBV12-3 or TRBV12-4 and TRBJ1-2; 8 bases map to TRBD1. The CDR3 is 14 residues long. Germline trimming cut 6 bases from V and 4 bases from J; bases unmatched to any gene: 7. CDR3 in DNA: TGTGCCAGCAGCCCAGGACAGGGAGCCTATGGCTACACCTTC. It encodes CASSPGQGAYGYTF.

This clonotype was seen ten or more times. The chain employs TRBV27 and TRBJ1-2, with D possibly matching TRBD1 (5 bases). The CDR3 runs 12 residues. V gave up 6 bases and J gave up 8 bases, with 13 bases separating them. The germline gives CDR1 MNHEY, CDR2 SMNVEV (reference sequence). CDR3 amino acids: CASSAGTRGYTF. The CDR3 DNA is TGTGCCAGCAGCGCAGGGACCCGCGGCTACACCTTC.

This clonotype was seen a few times. This chain connects TRBV24-1 to TRBJ1-6, with D maybe TRBD1 (5 bases). CDR1 and CDR2 (germline): KGHDR, SFDVKD. With 4 bases removed from V and 14 bases from J, the gap between germline ends came to 14 bases. This CDR3 has 13 amino acids. DNA of the CDR3: TGTGCCACCAGTGACGGGACTTCTGCTTCCCTCCACTTT. Translation gives CATSDGTSASLHF.

This clonotype was detected many times. The chain is built from TRBV6-1 and TRBJ2-3; possible D gene TRBD1, 7 bases. V was shortened by 8 bases and J by 6 bases, with 18 bases between the two germline ends. The CDR3 length is 14 residues. Germline V gives CDR1 MNHNS, CDR2 SASEGT. CDR3 loop: CASLTGRGYDTQYF. CDR3 sequence (DNA): TGTGCCAGCTTGACAGGGCGGGGTTACGATACGCAGTATTTT.

The chain uses TRBV6-5 and TRBJ1-2; tentative D call: TRBD1 (5 bases). CDR3 length: 15 residues. The germline V gene encodes CDR1 MNHEY and CDR2 SVGAGI. V lost 3 bases, J lost 0 bases, and 11 bases lay in between. The CDR3 region is CASSYGGGSNYGYTF. The CDR3 DNA follows: TGTGCCAGCAGTTATGGGGGGGGATCTAACTATGGCTACACCTTC.

As regards this clonotype: A single base separates this from a much larger clone, so it may be a read error. The gene calls are TRBV10-3 and TRBJ1-2; the D gene is possibly TRBD1 (5 bases). The CDR3 sequence is 14 residues long. Germline values: CDR1 ENHRY, CDR2 SYGVKD. Between the trimmed V and J ends, which lost 4 bases and 4 bases, there was a span of 13 bases. CDR3 residues: CAISAGEGGYGYTF. CDR3 sequence (DNA): TGTGCCATCAGTGCGGGGGAGGGTGGCTATGGCTACACCTTC.

Here the CDR3 DNA reads TGTGCCAGCAGGGGAGGTTATAGCAATCAGCCCCAGCATTTT. Its translation: CASRGGYSNQPQHF. The V and J genes are TRBV2 and TRBJ1-5; D remains ambiguous. This CDR3 is 14 amino acids long. The V end lost 6 bases, the J end lost 0 bases, and 9 bases lay between the germline ends. The germline CDR1 and CDR2 sequences are SNHLY and FYNNEI.

Ten or more counts support this clonotype. The V call is TRBV29-1, the J call TRBJ1-2; 8 bases line up with TRBD1. The ends lost 6 bases at V and 3 bases at J; junction bases unmatched: 3. Germline values: CDR1 SQVTM, CDR2 ANQGSEA. The CDR3 spans 12 residues. CDR3 sequence (DNA): TGCAGCGTAGAGGACAGGGACTATGGCTACACCTTC. This translates into CSVEDRDYGYTF.

This clonotype occurred many times. The rearrangement uses TRBV9 and TRBJ1-2, with 8 bases lining up with TRBD1. Trimming at V came to 0 bases and at J to 8 bases, leaving 6 bases not matched to a gene. Germline CDR1 SGDLS, CDR2 YYNGEE. This CDR3 comprises 14 residues. The CDR3 sequence: CASSVGSGGAGYTF. The CDR3 DNA sequence: TGTGCCAGCAGCGTAGGGTCAGGGGGCGCGGGCTACACCTTC.

The chain combines TRBV25-1 with TRBJ1-3; D is unclear. The CDR3 has 16 amino acids. Germline CDR1 reads MGHDK; CDR2 reads SYGVNS. Trimming cost V 0 bases and J 2 bases, with 11 bases left between them. The CDR3 coding sequence is TGTGCCAGCAGTGAATATATGGGAGGGACTGGAAACACCATATATTTT. Translating it yields CASSEYMGGTGNTIYF.

This clonotype has ten or more counts. The chain joins TRBV20-1 to TRBJ2-7, with TRBD2 matching 9 bases. This CDR3 region has 15 residues. Germline CDR1 reads DFQATT; CDR2 reads SNEGSKA (reference sequence). The V segment lost 0 bases and the J segment 5 bases; nucleotides outside the gene matches: 8. The CDR3 loop reads CSAREVAGVSNEQYF. The CDR3 DNA reads TGCAGTGCTAGAGAGGTAGCGGGAGTATCAAACGAGCAGTACTTC.

The CDR3 loop reads CASSILLDRYSNQPQHF. The CDR3 DNA sequence: TGTGCCAGTAGTATTCTACTGGACAGATATAGCAATCAGCCCCAGCATTTT. The chain uses TRBV19 and TRBJ1-5; tentative D call: TRBD1 (6 bases). Germline V gives CDR1 LNHDA, CDR2 SQIVND (reference sequence). This CDR3 region has 17 residues. V was clipped by 3 bases and J by 0 bases, with 15 bases between them.

The rearrangement joins TRBV10-3 to TRBJ2-7, with 7 bases identical to TRBD1. The junction had 10 bases not matched to a gene; V was cut back by 10 bases and J by 4 bases. Looked up from germline, CDR1 is ENHRY and CDR2 is SYGVKD. The CDR3 extends over 13 amino acids. Here the CDR3 DNA reads TGTGCCACCTTGGGACAGCAGAAATACGAGCAGTACTTC. Amino acids: CATLGQQKYEQYF.

With respect to this clonotype: This CDR3 is missing its conserved last phenylalanine or tryptophan, likely due to a read error. The gene calls are TRBV19 and TRBJ1-1; D is ambiguous. Germline loops: CDR1 LNHDA, CDR2 SQIVND (reference sequence). With 10 bases removed from V and 8 bases from J, the gap between germline ends came to 14 bases. This CDR3 comprises 11 residues. The DNA of the CDR3 is TGTGCCACATTAGAGGTGAGGGAAGCTTTCTCT. This encodes CATLEVREAFS.

The chain joins TRBV2 to TRBJ2-7; 7 bases are shared with TRBD1. Germline V gives CDR1 SNHLY, CDR2 FYNNEI. V trimming: 5 bases; J trimming: 3 bases; junction bases outside the gene matches: 4. CDR3 length: 13 amino acids. The CDR3 DNA is TGTGCCAGCAGTTACAGGGGTAGCTACGAGCAGTACTTC. Amino acid sequence: CASSYRGSYEQYF.

As concerns this clonotype: A much larger clone lies one base from this, so it may be a read error. The chain joins TRBV6-6 to TRBJ1-1; D possibly corresponds to TRBD1 (5 bases). The V gene's germline CDR1 is MNHNY and CDR2 SVGAGI (reference sequence). This CDR3 is built from 10 residues. With 8 bases removed from V and 6 bases from J, the gap between germline ends came to 7 bases. The CDR3 here is CASGDAEAFF. CDR3 bases: TGTGCCAGCGGGGACGCTGAAGCTTTCTTT.

This clonotype showed up many times. The V gene is TRBV28, the J gene TRBJ2-5, with D unclear. With 3 bases removed from V and 3 bases from J, the gap between germline ends came to 8 bases. The CDR3 extends over 13 amino acids. Germline V gives CDR1 MDHEN, CDR2 SYDVKM. CDR3 nucleotides: TGTGCCAGCAGTTTGCGAACAGAAGAGACCCAGTACTTC. It is translated as CASSLRTEETQYF.

The CDR3 sequence: CASSVTGNSNSPLHF. CDR3 in DNA: TGTGCCAGCAGTGTGACAGGAAATAGTAATTCACCCCTCCACTTT. The chain combines TRBV25-1 with TRBJ1-6, with D possibly matching TRBD1 (6 bases). Germline CDR1 MGHDK, CDR2 SYGVNS. Trimming pared 4 bases from V and 6 bases from J, leaving 13 bases between. The CDR3 has 15 amino acids.